Following are 14 T cell receptor beta chains from one sample sequenced in a study of identical twins. TCRdb analysed the 5' RACE reads with MiXCR anew, one entry per CDR3 protein. The sample contains approximately 620,000 distinct CDR3 sequences, under 9% of which appear only once. In addition, the sample was reused for a study of yellow fever vaccine responses in identical twins.

The sequenced material came from PBMCs. The receptor source for this set is a woman aged 18-29 years in good health.

This clonotype was counted a few times. CDR3 residues: CASSLRVAGPNFKQFF. The CDR3 bases are TGCGCCAGCAGCTTGCGTGTGGCAGGTCCAAATTTCAAGCAGTTCTTC. The V gene is TRBV5-1, the J gene TRBJ2-1, with D uncertain. The CDR3 totals 16 residues. CDR1 SGHRS and CDR2 YFSETQ come from the germline V gene. Trimming stripped 1 base from V and 11 bases from J, with 22 bases between.

DNA of the CDR3: TGCAGTGCTATACCAGGGCAGGGGGGTCAAGAGACCCAGTACTTC. Protein: CSAIPGQGGQETQYF. The rearrangement links TRBV20-1 to TRBJ2-5, with D tentatively TRBD1 (7 bases). Germline V gives CDR1 DFQATT, CDR2 SNEGSKA (reference sequence). Trimming stripped 4 bases from V and 2 bases from J, with 17 bases between. This CDR3 contains 15 residues.

This clonotype was counted between two and nine times. This chain connects TRBV5-1 to TRBJ2-7, with D uncertain. CDR1 is SGHRS, CDR2 YFSETQ, per germline. Trimming stripped 1 base from V and 7 bases from J, with 12 bases between. CDR3 length: 13 amino acids. This CDR3 reads CASSLLKLGEQYF. In DNA form, the CDR3 reads TGCGCCAGCAGCTTGTTGAAGTTGGGAGAGCAGTACTTC. The full variable domain, rest sourced from reference TRBV5-1 and TRBJ2-7, is KAGVTQTPRYLIKTRGQQVTLSCSPISGHRSVSWYQQTPGQGLQFLFEYFSETQRNKGNFPGRFSGRQFSNSRSEMNVSTLELGDSALYLCASSLLKLGEQYFGPGTRLTVT.

Only a few counts were recorded for this clonotype. CDR3 sequence reads: CASSFPTGINQPQHF. The CDR3 region has the DNA TGTGCCAGCAGTTTTCCGACAGGGATCAATCAGCCCCAGCATTTT. The chain joins TRBV28 to TRBJ1-5; 7 bases map to TRBD1. The CDR3 covers 15 residues. V shed 3 bases and J 3 bases; nucleotides not matched to a gene: 5. CDR1 and CDR2 from the germline V gene are MDHEN and SYDVKM.

This clonotype has at least ten counts. The J gene is TRBJ2-1, the V gene TRBV12-3 or TRBV12-4; D possibly corresponds to TRBD2 (7 bases). The CDR3 length is 15 residues. V lost 2 bases, J lost 8 bases, and 16 bases lay in between. For the CDR3, the DNA is TGTGCCAGCAGTTTAATAGGGGGGGCCATGGATGAGCAGTTCTTC. Residues: CASSLIGGAMDEQFF.

This clonotype was picked up a small number of times. This chain connects TRBV7-2 to TRBJ1-2, with 7 bases fitting TRBD1. From germline, CDR1 is SGHTA and CDR2 FQGNSA. V was clipped by 3 bases and J by 6 bases; unmatched bases: 4. This CDR3 comprises 13 residues. CDR3 sequence (DNA): TGTGCCAGCAGCTTCAGGGGGGGAAATGGCTACACCTTC. The encoded protein is CASSFRGGNGYTF.

At least ten counts were recorded for this clonotype. The V gene is TRBV5-1, the J gene TRBJ2-2; tentative D call: TRBD1 (6 bases). Germline-derived CDR1 and CDR2 are SGHRS and YFSETQ. This CDR3 has 15 amino acids. Trimming took 4 bases from V and 1 from J, leaving 11 bases between them. Here the CDR3 DNA reads TGCGCCAGCAGCCGGGTGGGACAGAACACCGGGGAGCTGTTTTTT. Its protein is CASSRVGQNTGELFF.

This chain links TRBV11-2 with TRBJ2-1; no clear D. Germline values: CDR1 SGHAT, CDR2 FQNNGV. The V gene lost 5 bases and the J gene lost 6 bases, with 17 bases spanning the gap. This CDR3 has 15 amino acids. This chain's CDR3 is CASSLPFSGPNEQFF. The CDR3 bases are TGTGCCAGCAGCCTCCCTTTCAGTGGCCCCAATGAGCAGTTCTTC.

This clonotype came up a few times. The chain uses TRBV4-1 and TRBJ2-1, with D perhaps being TRBD1 or TRBD2 (5 bases each). Looked up from germline, CDR1 is MGHRA and CDR2 is YSYEKL. The CDR3 spans 14 residues. Trimming took off 1 base at V and 9 bases at J, with 13 bases between the two ends. The CDR3 sequence is CASSQGGGLGEQFF. The CDR3 region has the DNA TGCGCCAGCAGCCAAGGGGGCGGGTTGGGTGAGCAGTTCTTC.

This clonotype occurred many times. J is TRBJ2-1 and V is TRBV4-3; TRBD1 agrees at 7 bases. This CDR3 has 16 amino acids. The trim removed 5 bases at V and 0 bases at J, leaving 7 bases unmatched. Germline V gene sequence: CDR1 LGHNA, CDR2 YSLEER. The DNA for the CDR3 is TGCGCCAGCAGCTCCGACAGGGTAAGCTCCTACAATGAGCAGTTCTTC. It specifies CASSSDRVSSYNEQFF.

The genes are TRBV2 and TRBJ2-7, with TRBD1 matching over 7 bases. The CDR3 length is 13 residues. In germline, CDR1 is SNHLY, CDR2 FYNNEI. Unmatched junction bases numbered 13, after V lost 11 bases and J lost 6 bases. CDR3 sequence: CAGLTGNEGEQYF. CDR3 DNA: TGTGCCGGCTTGACAGGGAACGAGGGCGAGCAGTACTTC.

The sample holds many counts of this clonotype. The chain carries TRBV30 and TRBJ1-6; D possibly corresponds to TRBD1 (5 bases). The CDR3 sequence is 12 residues long. Germline CDR1 is GTSNPN and CDR2 is SVGIG (reference sequence). Trimming cost V 4 bases and J 12 bases, with 13 bases left between them. The CDR3 DNA follows: TGTGCCTGGACCCGCCCCCAGGGACCCCTCCACTTT. Amino acid sequence: CAWTRPQGPLHF.

The chain uses TRBV6-2 or TRBV6-3 and TRBJ2-7; TRBD2 is a possible D gene (6 bases). Germline V gene data show CDR1 as MNHEY and CDR2 as SVGEGT. The CDR3 extends over 14 amino acids. The V gene lost 8 bases and the J gene lost 2 bases, with 16 bases spanning the gap. DNA for the CDR3: TGTGCCAGCCTCTCGCGGGGTAACACCTACGAGCAGTACTTC. Encoded protein: CASLSRGNTYEQYF.

The V gene is TRBV18, the J gene TRBJ2-3, with unresolved D. The germline V gene encodes CDR1 KGHSH and CDR2 LQKENI. V was pared by 2 bases and J by 0 bases, with 9 bases between. CDR3 length: 15 residues. The CDR3 DNA is TGTGCCAGCTCACCATATCTGGGAAGCACAGATACGCAGTATTTT. It encodes CASSPYLGSTDTQYF.